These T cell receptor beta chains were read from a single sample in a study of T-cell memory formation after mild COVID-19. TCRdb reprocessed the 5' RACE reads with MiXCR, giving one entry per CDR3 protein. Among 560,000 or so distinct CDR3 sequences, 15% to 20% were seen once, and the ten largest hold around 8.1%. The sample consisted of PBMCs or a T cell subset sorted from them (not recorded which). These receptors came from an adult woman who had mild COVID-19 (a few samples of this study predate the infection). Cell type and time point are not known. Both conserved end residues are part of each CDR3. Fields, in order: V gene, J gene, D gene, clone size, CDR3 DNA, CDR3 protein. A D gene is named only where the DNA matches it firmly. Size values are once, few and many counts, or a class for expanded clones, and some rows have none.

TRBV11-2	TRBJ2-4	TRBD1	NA	TGTGCCAGCAGCGCCTGGACAGGGGAAAACATTCAGTACTTC	CASSAWTGENIQYF
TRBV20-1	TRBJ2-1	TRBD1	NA	TGCAGTGCTAGGACGGACAGGCCTACCTACAATGAGCAGTTCTTC	CSARTDRPTYNEQFF
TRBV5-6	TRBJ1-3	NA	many	TGTGCCAGCAGCCCAGAAGGAGGAAACACCATATATTTT	CASSPEGGNTIYF
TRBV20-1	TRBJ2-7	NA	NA	TGCAGTGCTAGAGATTGGGCAGCCTACGAGCAGTACTTC	CSARDWAAYEQYF
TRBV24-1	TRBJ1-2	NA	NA	TGTGCCACCAGTGAAGACAGCTATGGCTACACCTTC	CATSEDSYGYTF
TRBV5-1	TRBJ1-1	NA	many	TGCGCCAGCAGCATACAGGGCCAGAACACTGAAGCTTTCTTT	CASSIQGQNTEAFF
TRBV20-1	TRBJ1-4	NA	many	TGCAGTGCTAGGAGTCTTAATGAAAAACTGTTTTTT	CSARSLNEKLFF
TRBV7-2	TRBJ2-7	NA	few	TGTGCCAGCAGCTTAGGGACAGTTTCCCAGTACTTC	CASSLGTVSQYF
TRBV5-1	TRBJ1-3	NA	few	TGCGCCAGCAGCGCGGACGGAAGAAACACCATATATTTT	CASSADGRNTIYF
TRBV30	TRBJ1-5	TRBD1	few	TGTGCCTGGGCTACAGGGGCCAATCAGCCCCAGCATTTT	CAWATGANQPQHF
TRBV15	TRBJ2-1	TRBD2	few	TGTGCCACCAGCAGGGTAGCGGGGGGATCCAATGAGCAGTTCTTC	CATSRVAGGSNEQFF
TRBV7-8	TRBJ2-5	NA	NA	TGTGCCAGCAGCGAGCTGACGGTACTCCAAGAGACCCAGTACTTC	CASSELTVLQETQYF
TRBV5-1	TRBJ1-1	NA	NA	TGCGCCAGCAATTTAGGGTGGAACACTGAAGCTTTCTTT	CASNLGWNTEAFF
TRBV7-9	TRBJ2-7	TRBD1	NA	TGTGCCAGCAGCCGCGCGAACAGGGGACCCGACGAGCAGTACTTC	CASSRANRGPDEQYF
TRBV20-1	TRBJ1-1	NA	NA	TGCAGTGCCTGGGACACTGAAGCTTTCTTT	CSAWDTEAFF
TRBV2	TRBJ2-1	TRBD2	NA	TGTGCCAGCAGTGTTCCAGTTAGCGGGGGGTACAATGAGCAGTTCTTC	CASSVPVSGGYNEQFF
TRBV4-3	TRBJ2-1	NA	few	TGCGCCAGCAGCCAAGATTCCACTAGCCAGGGTGAGCAGTTCTTC	CASSQDSTSQGEQFF